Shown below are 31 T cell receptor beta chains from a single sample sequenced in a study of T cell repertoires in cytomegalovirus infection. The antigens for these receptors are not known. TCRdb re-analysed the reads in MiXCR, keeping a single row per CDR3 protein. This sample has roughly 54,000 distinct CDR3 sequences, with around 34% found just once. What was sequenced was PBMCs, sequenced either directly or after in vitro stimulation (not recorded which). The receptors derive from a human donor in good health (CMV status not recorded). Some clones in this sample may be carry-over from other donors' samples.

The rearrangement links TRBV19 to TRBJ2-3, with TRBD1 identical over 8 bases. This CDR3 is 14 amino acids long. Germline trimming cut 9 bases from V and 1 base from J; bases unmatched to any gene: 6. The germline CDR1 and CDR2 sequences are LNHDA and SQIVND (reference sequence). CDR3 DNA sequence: TGTGCCAGCATAGACAGGGGTGGCACAGATACGCAGTATTTT. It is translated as CASIDRGGTDTQYF.

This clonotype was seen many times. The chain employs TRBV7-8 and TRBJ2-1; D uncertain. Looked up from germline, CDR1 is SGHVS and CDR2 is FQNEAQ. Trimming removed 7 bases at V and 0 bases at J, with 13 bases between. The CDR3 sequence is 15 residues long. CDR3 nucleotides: TGTGCCAGCATCCCCGGGCGGATCTCCTACAATGAGCAGTTCTTC. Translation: CASIPGRISYNEQFF.

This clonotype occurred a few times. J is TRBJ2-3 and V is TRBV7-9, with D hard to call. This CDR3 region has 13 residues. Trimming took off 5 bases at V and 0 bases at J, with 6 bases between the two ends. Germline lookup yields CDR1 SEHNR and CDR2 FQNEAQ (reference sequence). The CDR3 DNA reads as TGTGCCAGCAGCGCCCCGAGCACAGATACGCAGTATTTT. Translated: CASSAPSTDTQYF.

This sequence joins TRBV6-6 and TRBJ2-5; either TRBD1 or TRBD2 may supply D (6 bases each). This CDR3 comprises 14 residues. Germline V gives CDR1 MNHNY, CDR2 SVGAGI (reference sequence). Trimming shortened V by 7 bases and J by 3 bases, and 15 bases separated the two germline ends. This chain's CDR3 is CASKVPGAEETQYF. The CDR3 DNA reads TGTGCCAGCAAGGTCCCGGGGGCGGAAGAGACCCAGTACTTC.

The DNA for the CDR3 is TGTGCCAGCAGCTTAAACCCCGAACCTACGGTAGATACGCAGTATTTT. Its protein is CASSLNPEPTVDTQYF. The chain uses TRBV11-1 and TRBJ2-3; D gene uncertain. Between the trimmed V and J ends, which lost 2 bases and 5 bases, there was a span of 17 bases. This CDR3 region has 16 residues. From germline, CDR1 is SGHAT and CDR2 FQDESV (reference sequence). Complete variable domain (other parts from reference TRBV11-1 and TRBJ2-3): EAEVAQSPRYKITEKSQAVAFWCDPISGHATLYWYRQILGQGPELLVQFQDESVVDDSQLPKDRFSAERLKGVDSTLKIQPAELGDSAMYLCASSLNPEPTVDTQYFGPGTRLTVL.

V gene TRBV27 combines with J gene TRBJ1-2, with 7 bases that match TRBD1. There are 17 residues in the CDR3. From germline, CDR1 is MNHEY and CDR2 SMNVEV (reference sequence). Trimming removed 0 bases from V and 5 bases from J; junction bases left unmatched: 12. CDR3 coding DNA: TGTGCCAGCAGTTTATCCTTACTCCAGGGGGTCCTATATGGCTACACCTTC. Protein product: CASSLSLLQGVLYGYTF.

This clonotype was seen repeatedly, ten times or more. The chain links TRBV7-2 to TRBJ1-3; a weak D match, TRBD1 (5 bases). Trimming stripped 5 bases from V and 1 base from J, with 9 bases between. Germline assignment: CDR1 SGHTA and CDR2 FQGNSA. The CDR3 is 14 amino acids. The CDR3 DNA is TGTGCCAGCAGCCCCGGGGGTTCTGGAAACACCATATATTTT. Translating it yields CASSPGGSGNTIYF.

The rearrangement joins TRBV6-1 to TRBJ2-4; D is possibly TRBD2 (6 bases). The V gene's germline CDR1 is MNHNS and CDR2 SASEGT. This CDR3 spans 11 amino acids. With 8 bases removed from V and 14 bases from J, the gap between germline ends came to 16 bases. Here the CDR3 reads CASEAGGPKYF. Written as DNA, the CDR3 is TGTGCCAGCGAAGCGGGCGGGCCCAAGTACTTC.

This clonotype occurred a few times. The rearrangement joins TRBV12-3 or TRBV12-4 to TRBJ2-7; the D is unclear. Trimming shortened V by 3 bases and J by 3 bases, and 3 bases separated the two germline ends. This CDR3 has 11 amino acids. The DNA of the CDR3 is TGTGCCAGCAGTTTCAACTACGAGCAGTACTTC. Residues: CASSFNYEQYF.

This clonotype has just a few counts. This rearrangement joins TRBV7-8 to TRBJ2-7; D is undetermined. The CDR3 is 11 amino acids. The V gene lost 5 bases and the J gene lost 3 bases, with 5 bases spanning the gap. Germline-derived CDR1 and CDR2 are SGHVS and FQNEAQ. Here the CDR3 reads CASSARYEQYF. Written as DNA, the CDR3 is TGTGCCAGCAGCGCACGCTACGAGCAGTACTTC.

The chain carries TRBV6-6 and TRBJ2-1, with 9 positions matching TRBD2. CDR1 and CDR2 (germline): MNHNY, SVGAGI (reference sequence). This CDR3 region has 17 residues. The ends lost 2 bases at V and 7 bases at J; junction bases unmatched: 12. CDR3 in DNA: TGTGCCAGCAGTTACCCACAGGCGGGAGGGCCGAGGAATGAGCAGTTCTTC. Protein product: CASSYPQAGGPRNEQFF.

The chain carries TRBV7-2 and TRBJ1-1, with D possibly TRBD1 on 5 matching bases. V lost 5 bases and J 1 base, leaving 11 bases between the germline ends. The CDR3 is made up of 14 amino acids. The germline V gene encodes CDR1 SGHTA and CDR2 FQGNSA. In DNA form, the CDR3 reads TGTGCCAGCAGCCGGGGGTTCGCGAACACTGAAGCTTTCTTT. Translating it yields CASSRGFANTEAFF.

The CDR3 DNA reads TGTGCCAGCAGCCAACCCCCCGGGACAGGGCCTTTTTACAATGAGCAGTTCTTC. This gives the protein CASSQPPGTGPFYNEQFF. This chain joins TRBV3-1 and TRBJ2-1; 9 bases match TRBD1. V gave up 2 bases and J gave up 4 bases; unmatched junction bases: 12. The germline V gene has CDR1 LGHDT and CDR2 YNNKEL (reference sequence). This CDR3 has 18 residues.

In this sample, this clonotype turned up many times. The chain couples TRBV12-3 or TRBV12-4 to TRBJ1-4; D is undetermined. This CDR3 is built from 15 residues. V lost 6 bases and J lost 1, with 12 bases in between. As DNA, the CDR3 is TGTGCCAGCAGACTCCAGGCGCTAACTAATGAAAAACTGTTTTTT. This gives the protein CASRLQALTNEKLFF.

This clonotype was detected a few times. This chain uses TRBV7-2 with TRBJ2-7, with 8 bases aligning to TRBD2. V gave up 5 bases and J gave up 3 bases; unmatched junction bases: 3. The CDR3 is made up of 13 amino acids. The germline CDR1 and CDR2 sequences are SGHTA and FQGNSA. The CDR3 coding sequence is TGTGCCAGCAGCCTTAGCGGGGTCTACGAGCAGTACTTC. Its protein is CASSLSGVYEQYF.

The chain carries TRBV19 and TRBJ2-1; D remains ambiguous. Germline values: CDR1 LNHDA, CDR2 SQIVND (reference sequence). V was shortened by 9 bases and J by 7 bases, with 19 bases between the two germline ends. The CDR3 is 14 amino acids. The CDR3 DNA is TGTGCCAGCAAGCCGAGAGACCAATCGAATGAGCAGTTCTTC. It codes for CASKPRDQSNEQFF.

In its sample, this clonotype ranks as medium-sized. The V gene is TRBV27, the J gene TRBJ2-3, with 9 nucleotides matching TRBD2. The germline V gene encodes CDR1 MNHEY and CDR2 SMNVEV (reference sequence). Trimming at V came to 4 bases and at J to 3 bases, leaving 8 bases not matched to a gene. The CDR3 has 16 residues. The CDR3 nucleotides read TGTGCCAGCAGTTCCGGTCGGCTAGCGGGGACAGATACGCAGTATTTT. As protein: CASSSGRLAGTDTQYF.

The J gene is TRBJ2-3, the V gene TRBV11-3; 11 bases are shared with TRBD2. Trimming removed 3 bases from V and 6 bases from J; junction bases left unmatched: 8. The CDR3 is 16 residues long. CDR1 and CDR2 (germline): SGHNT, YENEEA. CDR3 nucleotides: TGTGCCAGCAGCTTTAGCGGGGGGGCCGGTGCGGATACGCAGTATTTT. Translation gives CASSFSGGAGADTQYF.

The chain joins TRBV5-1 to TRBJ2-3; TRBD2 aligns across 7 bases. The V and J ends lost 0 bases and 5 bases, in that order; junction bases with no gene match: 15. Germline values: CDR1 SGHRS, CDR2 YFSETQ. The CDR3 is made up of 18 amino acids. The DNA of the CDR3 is TGCGCCAGCAGCTTGGAACCTCTGGCGCGGGAGAGTGTAGATACGCAGTATTTT. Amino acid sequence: CASSLEPLARESVDTQYF. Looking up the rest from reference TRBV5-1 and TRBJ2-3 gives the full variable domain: KAGVTQTPRYLIKTRGQQVTLSCSPISGHRSVSWYQQTPGQGLQFLFEYFSETQRNKGNFPGRFSGRQFSNSRSEMNVSTLELGDSALYLCASSLEPLARESVDTQYFGPGTRLTVL.

The CDR3 reads CASSARSADTQYF. The CDR3 nucleotides read TGTGCCAGCAGCGCCAGATCGGCGGATACGCAGTATTTT. The genes are TRBV9 and TRBJ2-3; D is undetermined. Germline-derived CDR1 and CDR2 are SGDLS and YYNGEE. The CDR3 has 13 amino acids. With 3 bases removed from V and 6 bases from J, the gap between germline ends came to 11 bases.

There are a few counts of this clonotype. CDR3 amino acids: CASSFNGASGNTIYF. The CDR3 bases are TGTGCCAGCAGCTTCAACGGAGCCTCTGGAAACACCATATATTTT. This chain links TRBV7-9 with TRBJ1-3; no clear D gene. V was shortened by 3 bases and J by 0 bases, with 9 bases between the two germline ends. The CDR3 extends over 15 amino acids. Germline-derived CDR1 and CDR2 are SEHNR and FQNEAQ (reference sequence).

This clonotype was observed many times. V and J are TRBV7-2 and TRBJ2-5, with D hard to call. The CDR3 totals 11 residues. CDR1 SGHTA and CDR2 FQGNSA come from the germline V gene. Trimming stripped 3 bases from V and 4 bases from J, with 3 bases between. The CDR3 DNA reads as TGTGCCAGCAGCTTCGCAGAGACCCAGTACTTC. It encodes CASSFAETQYF. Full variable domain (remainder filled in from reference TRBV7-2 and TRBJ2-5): GAGVSQSPSNKVTEKGKDVELRCDPISGHTALYWYRQSLGQGLEFLIYFQGNSAPDKSGLPSDRFSAERTGGSVSTLTIQRTQQEDSAVYLCASSFAETQYFGPGTRLLVL.

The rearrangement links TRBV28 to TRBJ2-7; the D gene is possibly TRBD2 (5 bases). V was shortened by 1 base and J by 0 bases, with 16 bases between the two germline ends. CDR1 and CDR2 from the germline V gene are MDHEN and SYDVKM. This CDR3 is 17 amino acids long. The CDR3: CASSLYLRTGSSYEQYF. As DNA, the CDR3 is TGTGCCAGCAGTTTATATCTAAGGACTGGGAGCTCCTACGAGCAGTACTTC.

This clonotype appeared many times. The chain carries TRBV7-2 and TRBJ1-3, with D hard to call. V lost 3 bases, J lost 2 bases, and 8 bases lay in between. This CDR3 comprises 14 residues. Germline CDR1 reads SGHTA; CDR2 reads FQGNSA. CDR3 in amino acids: CASSFQAAGNTIYF. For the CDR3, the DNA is TGTGCCAGCAGCTTTCAGGCCGCTGGAAACACCATATATTTT.

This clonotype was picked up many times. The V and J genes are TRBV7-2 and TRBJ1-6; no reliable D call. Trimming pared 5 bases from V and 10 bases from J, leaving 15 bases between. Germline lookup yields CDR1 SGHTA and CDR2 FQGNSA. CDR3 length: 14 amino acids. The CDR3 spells CASSLPGLYSPLHF. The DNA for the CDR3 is TGTGCCAGCAGCCTCCCCGGGCTATACTCACCCCTCCACTTT.

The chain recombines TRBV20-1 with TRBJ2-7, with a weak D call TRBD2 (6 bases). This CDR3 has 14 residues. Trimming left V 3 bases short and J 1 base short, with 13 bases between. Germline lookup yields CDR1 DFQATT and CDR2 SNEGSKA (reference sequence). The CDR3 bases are TGCAGTGCTAGTGTGGGAGGAGTATCCTACGAGCAGTACTTC. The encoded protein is CSASVGGVSYEQYF.

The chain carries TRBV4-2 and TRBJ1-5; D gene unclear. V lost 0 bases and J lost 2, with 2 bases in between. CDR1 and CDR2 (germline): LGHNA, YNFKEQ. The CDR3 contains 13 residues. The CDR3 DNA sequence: TGTGCCAGCAGCCAAGACGGCAATCAGCCCCAGCATTTT. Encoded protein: CASSQDGNQPQHF.

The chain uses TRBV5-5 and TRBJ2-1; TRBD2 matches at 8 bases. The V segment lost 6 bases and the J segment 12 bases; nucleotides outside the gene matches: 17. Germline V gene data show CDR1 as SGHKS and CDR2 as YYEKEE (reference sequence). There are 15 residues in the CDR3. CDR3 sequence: CASTPIGGLGNWQFF. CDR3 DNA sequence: TGTGCCAGCACCCCCATTGGGGGACTAGGTAATTGGCAGTTCTTC.

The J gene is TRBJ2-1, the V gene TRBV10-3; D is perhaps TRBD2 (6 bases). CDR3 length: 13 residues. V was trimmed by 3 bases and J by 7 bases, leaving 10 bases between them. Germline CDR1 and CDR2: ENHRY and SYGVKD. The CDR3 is CAISDTGRNEQFF. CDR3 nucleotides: TGTGCCATCAGTGACACGGGGAGGAATGAGCAGTTCTTC.

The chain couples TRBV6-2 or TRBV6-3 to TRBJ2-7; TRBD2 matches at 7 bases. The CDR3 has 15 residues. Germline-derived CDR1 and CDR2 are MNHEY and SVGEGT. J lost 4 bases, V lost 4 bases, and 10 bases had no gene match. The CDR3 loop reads CASSSVPGLSYEQYF. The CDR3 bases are TGTGCCAGCAGTTCCGTCCCGGGACTATCATACGAGCAGTACTTC.

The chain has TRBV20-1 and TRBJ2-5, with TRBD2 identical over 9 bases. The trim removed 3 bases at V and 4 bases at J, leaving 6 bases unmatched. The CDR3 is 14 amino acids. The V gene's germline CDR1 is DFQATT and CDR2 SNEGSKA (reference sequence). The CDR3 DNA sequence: TGCAGTGCTAGTGGTAGCGGGAGTATAGAGACCCAGTACTTC. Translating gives CSASGSGSIETQYF.